This T cell receptor beta chain was identified in a study of control samples from healthy donors and cancer patients. In its sample, this clone was seen once. Unmatched junction bases numbered 14, after V lost 1 base and J lost 8 bases. The CDR3 totals 18 residues. Germline V CDR1 and CDR2: SGHRS, YFSETQ. Some clones are missing from TCRdb's copy, which holds only in-frame ones; the method was immunoSEQ multiplex PCR. The table includes 120,000 or so clones, approximately 90% detected once. This clonotype was obtained from a young man in good health. The sample was blood. J is TRBJ2-1 and V is TRBV5-1; 11 positions match TRBD1. CDR3 amino acids: CASSLTLTVGDRGYEQFF. The CDR3, as DNA: TGCGCCAGCAGCTTGACCCTCACGGTAGGGGACAGGGGGTATGAGCAGTTCTTC.